Given below is one TCR beta chain in context. This entry belongs to a study of control samples from healthy donors and cancer patients. The data were produced by immunoSEQ multiplex PCR, yet TCRdb's version contains in-frame clones alone and is incomplete. In the table there are about 120,000 clones, around 87% of which are singletons. Deletions cut 7 bases from V and 7 bases from J, with 7 bases between. This CDR3 has 11 residues. CDR1 and CDR2 (germline): MDHEN, SYDVKM. This chain connects TRBV28 to TRBJ1-4; D not resolved. The clonotype was recovered from a man in his sixties in good health. The sample taken for sequencing was blood. This CDR3 is CASTPGEKLFF. In DNA, the CDR3 is TGTGCCAGCACCCCGGGTGAAAAACTGTTTTTT.